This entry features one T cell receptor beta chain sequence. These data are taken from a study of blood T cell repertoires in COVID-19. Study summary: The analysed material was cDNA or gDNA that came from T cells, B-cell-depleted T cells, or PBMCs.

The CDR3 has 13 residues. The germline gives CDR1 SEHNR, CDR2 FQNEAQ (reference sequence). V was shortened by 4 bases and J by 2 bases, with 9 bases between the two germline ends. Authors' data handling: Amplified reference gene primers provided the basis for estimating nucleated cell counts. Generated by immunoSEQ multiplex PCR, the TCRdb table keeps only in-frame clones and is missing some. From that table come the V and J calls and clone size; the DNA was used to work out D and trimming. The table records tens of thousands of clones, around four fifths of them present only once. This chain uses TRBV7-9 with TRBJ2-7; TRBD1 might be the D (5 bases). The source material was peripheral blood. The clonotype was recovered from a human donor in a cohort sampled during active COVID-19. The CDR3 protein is CASSSPTAYEQYF. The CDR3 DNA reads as TGTGCCAGCAGCTCCCCGACAGCCTACGAGCAGTACTTC.